Here is one T cell receptor beta chain with its context. Its antigen is still unknown. Other DNA sequences within the sample encode an identical CDR3. The J segment lost 4 bases and the V segment lost 4 bases, leaving 6 bases of the junction unmatched. The germline V gene encodes CDR1 MNHEY and CDR2 SVGAGI. The CDR3 is 15 residues long. The table came from immunoSEQ multiplex PCR; TCRdb's copy has only in-frame clones and leaves some out. The table lists some 2.3 million clones, about 92% of them singletons. This specimen comes from a study of shared clonotypes between healthy human individuals. Study as a whole: Each donor had three CD4 naive, three CD4 memory, two CD8 naive and one CD8 memory plate.

General study findings and limits: Unshared clonotypes carried lower generation probabilities than those common to all four donors. The study found about 4.6% of naive CD4 clonotypes shared across a handful of donors.

The sequencing sample was made of naive CD4+ T cells from PBMCs. Documented subset: CD45RA+ positively selected. The V gene is TRBV6-5, the J gene TRBJ1-5; 8 nucleotides agree with TRBD1. The sequence was collected from a man between 18 and 35 years old in good health. Some clones in this sample may be carry-over from other donors' samples. CDR3 protein: CASSSRTGLNQPQHF. CDR3 nucleotides: TGTGCCAGCAGTTCCCGGACAGGGCTAAATCAGCCCCAGCATTTT.